One T cell receptor beta chain is described in this entry. Unmatched junction bases numbered 6, after V lost 7 bases and J lost 4 bases. Germline CDR1 SEHNR, CDR2 FQNEAQ (reference sequence). The CDR3 runs 15 residues. Patients of the Seattle cohort, enrolled during active infection, were followed longitudinally. As originally analysed: The authors estimated nucleated cell counts from reference gene primer amplification. TCRdb's table, derived via immunoSEQ multiplex PCR, lists solely in-frame clones and lacks some. That table supplies the V and J calls and clone size; D and trimming were determined from the DNA. The sample carries about 49,000 clones, approximately 81% recorded once. These data come from a study of blood T cell repertoires in COVID-19. Overall study: Sample material is recorded as cDNA or gDNA derived from T cells, B-cell-depleted T cells, or PBMCs.

The chain recombines TRBV7-9 with TRBJ2-1, with 11 bases identical to TRBD2. Sequences were obtained from peripheral blood. The TCR originated in an elderly woman with COVID-19, enrolled during active disease. CDR3 sequence: CASNILAGDYNEQFF. The CDR3 coding sequence is TGTGCCAGCAACATACTAGCGGGAGATTACAATGAGCAGTTCTTC.